What follows are 27 T cell receptor beta chains derived from one specimen sequenced in a study of response to subunit inactivated influenza vaccine. TCRdb re-called the RT-PCR reads with MiXCR, one entry per CDR3 protein. This sample has hundreds of thousands of distinct CDR3 sequences; 13% to 15% occur once, and the top ten carry 7.5% to 8%. The sample here was PBMCs from blood, taken roughly 15 days before vaccination. These receptors came from a man aged 50-59 years who received an inactivated influenza vaccine.

The V gene is TRBV9, the J gene TRBJ2-1, with 11 bases matching TRBD2. This CDR3 comprises 15 residues. With 2 bases clipped from V and 6 bases from J, the junction kept 4 bases outside the gene matches. CDR1 SGDLS and CDR2 YYNGEE come from the germline V gene. The chain's CDR3 is CASSVSGGAINEQFF. The CDR3 nucleotides read TGTGCCAGCAGCGTTAGCGGGGGGGCCATCAATGAGCAGTTCTTC.

The CDR3 DNA reads as TGTGCCAGCAGCCGCGCCGGGACTAGCAATCAGCCCCAGCATTTT. This codes for CASSRAGTSNQPQHF. This chain joins TRBV28 and TRBJ1-5, with D perhaps TRBD1 (5 bases). The germline gives CDR1 MDHEN, CDR2 SYDVKM. CDR3 length equals 15 residues. V was clipped by 6 bases and J by 0 bases, with 12 bases between them.

The J gene is TRBJ2-7, the V gene TRBV18; the match to TRBD1 covers 10 bases. Trimming cost V 6 bases and J 3 bases; bases outside gene matches: 8. This CDR3 comprises 15 residues. Per germline, CDR1 KGHSH and CDR2 LQKENI. The CDR3 region is CASSPGTGVVYEQYF. The CDR3 DNA sequence: TGTGCCAGCTCCCCCGGGACAGGGGTCGTCTACGAGCAGTACTTC.

V and J are TRBV20-1 and TRBJ1-1, with a weak D call TRBD1 (5 bases). Trimming took 3 bases from V and 2 from J, leaving 10 bases between them. Germline loops: CDR1 DFQATT, CDR2 SNEGSKA (reference sequence). The CDR3 contains 13 residues. CDR3 bases: TGCAGTGCTAGCTACGGGGCAAACACTGAAGCTTTCTTT. Its protein is CSASYGANTEAFF.

The V call is TRBV7-9, the J call TRBJ2-7; TRBD2 agrees at 13 bases. J lost 3 bases, V lost 5 bases, and 7 bases had no gene match. The CDR3 length is 16 residues. Germline V CDR1 and CDR2: SEHNR, FQNEAQ (reference sequence). This CDR3 reads CASSGGLAGTFYEQYF. In DNA, the CDR3 is TGTGCCAGCAGCGGGGGACTAGCGGGGACCTTCTACGAGCAGTACTTC.

This clonotype was counted between two and nine times. The chain combines TRBV7-2 with TRBJ2-2; no definite D call. In germline, CDR1 is SGHTA, CDR2 FQGNSA. V was clipped by 0 bases and J by 2 bases, with 13 bases between them. The CDR3 is made up of 17 amino acids. CDR3 in amino acids: CASSLAVNRVNTGELFF. CDR3 coding DNA: TGTGCCAGCAGCTTAGCGGTTAATCGGGTTAACACCGGGGAGCTGTTTTTT.

The sample holds a few counts of this clonotype. The chain carries TRBV10-3 and TRBJ1-3; D not resolved. The CDR3 consists of 17 residues. CDR1 and CDR2 from the germline V gene are ENHRY and SYGVKD. V was pared by 3 bases and J by 0 bases, with 15 bases between. The DNA for the CDR3 is TGTGCCATCAGTGAATATCCCGTTCTCCTCTCTGGAAACACCATATATTTT. Amino acids: CAISEYPVLLSGNTIYF.

This clonotype occurred a few times. The V and J genes are TRBV6-2 or TRBV6-3 and TRBJ2-7, with 11 positions matching TRBD2. V dropped 6 bases and J dropped 5; count of bases not matched to a gene: 9. This CDR3 is 15 amino acids long. Germline V gives CDR1 MNHEY, CDR2 SVGEGT. CDR3 sequence reads: CASRRTGTSGNEQYF. The CDR3 bases are TGTGCCAGCAGGCGTACCGGGACTAGCGGCAACGAGCAGTACTTC.

V is TRBV24-1 and J is TRBJ2-1, with 7 bases aligning to TRBD2. The CDR3 is 15 residues long. Germline trimming cut 1 base from V and 7 bases from J; bases unmatched to any gene: 6. Germline CDR1 is KGHDR and CDR2 is SFDVKD. The CDR3 protein is CATSDLGLAENEQFF. The CDR3 DNA follows: TGTGCCACCAGTGATTTAGGTCTAGCGGAGAATGAGCAGTTCTTC.

This clonotype has a count of ten or more. The chain couples TRBV7-2 to TRBJ2-3; D not certain. This CDR3 region has 14 residues. V gave up 2 bases and J gave up 2 bases, with 8 bases separating them. Germline values: CDR1 SGHTA, CDR2 FQGNSA. CDR3 sequence: CASSLKFITDTQYF. CDR3 bases: TGTGCCAGCAGCTTAAAGTTTATCACAGATACGCAGTATTTT.

In its sample, this clonotype was seen many times. The V gene is TRBV5-1, the J gene TRBJ2-1; D is perhaps TRBD1 (5 bases). CDR1 and CDR2 from the germline V gene are SGHRS and YFSETQ. The ends were cut back, 4 bases at V and 7 bases at J, with 12 bases in the middle. There are 13 residues in the CDR3. This CDR3 is CASSGQGRNEQFF. Written as DNA, the CDR3 is TGCGCCAGCAGCGGGCAGGGAAGGAATGAGCAGTTCTTC. The full variable domain, with the rest looked up from reference TRBV5-1 and TRBJ2-1, is KAGVTQTPRYLIKTRGQQVTLSCSPISGHRSVSWYQQTPGQGLQFLFEYFSETQRNKGNFPGRFSGRQFSNSRSEMNVSTLELGDSALYLCASSGQGRNEQFFGPGTRLTVL.

This sequence joins TRBV3-1 and TRBJ2-3; 7 nucleotides align to TRBD2. The CDR3 is made up of 16 amino acids. The V gene end was trimmed by 0 bases and the J gene end by 6 bases; junction bases not matched to a gene: 9. Germline CDR1 LGHDT, CDR2 YNNKEL (reference sequence). The CDR3 coding sequence is TGTGCCAGCAGCCAAGATCGGCTAGCGGCGGCTGATACGCAGTATTTT. Translating it yields CASSQDRLAAADTQYF.

The J gene is TRBJ2-1, the V gene TRBV12-3 or TRBV12-4; 8 bases match TRBD2. The CDR3 spans 14 residues. The V segment lost 7 bases and the J segment 5 bases; nucleotides outside the gene matches: 7. CDR3 bases: TGTGCCAGCAAACGTAGCGGGGTTAACAATGAGCAGTTCTTC. This codes for CASKRSGVNNEQFF.

This clonotype has just a few counts. The CDR3 here is CSAYTGESWGEQYF. CDR3 DNA sequence: TGCAGTGCTTATACAGGGGAAAGTTGGGGCGAGCAGTACTTC. The V and J genes are TRBV20-1 and TRBJ2-7; 7 nucleotides match TRBD1. The CDR3 is 14 amino acids. In germline, CDR1 is DFQATT, CDR2 SNEGSKA (reference sequence). J was trimmed by 6 bases and V by 5 bases; bases with no gene match: 13.

This clonotype has just a few counts. V is TRBV2 and J is TRBJ2-3; D not certain. Trimming removed 8 bases from V and 2 bases from J, with 11 bases in between. Per the germline V gene, CDR1 is SNHLY and CDR2 is FYNNEI. The CDR3 covers 13 residues. CDR3: CASRFRNTDTQYF. CDR3 nucleotide sequence: TGTGCCAGCCGGTTTAGGAACACAGATACGCAGTATTTT.

This chain links TRBV6-2 or TRBV6-3 with TRBJ2-3; 10 bases match TRBD2. CDR1 MNHEY and CDR2 SVGEGT come from the germline V gene. The CDR3 has 18 amino acids. The trim removed 4 bases at V and 5 bases at J, leaving 15 bases unmatched. The CDR3 region is CASSFSGEREGPQDTQYF. The CDR3 DNA reads TGTGCCAGCAGTTTCTCTGGAGAGCGGGAGGGCCCTCAAGATACGCAGTATTTT.

The chain uses TRBV4-2 and TRBJ2-6, with no clear D. CDR1 is LGHNA, CDR2 YNFKEQ, per germline. V gave up 0 bases and J gave up 0 bases, with 6 bases separating them. This CDR3 spans 16 amino acids. This chain's CDR3 is CASSQEGTSGANVLTF. The CDR3 region has the DNA TGTGCCAGCAGCCAAGAAGGTACCTCTGGGGCCAACGTCCTGACTTTC.

The J gene is TRBJ2-1, the V gene TRBV20-1; D remains unclear. Germline CDR1 reads DFQATT; CDR2 reads SNEGSKA (reference sequence). CDR3 length: 14 amino acids. Deletions cut 5 bases from V and 5 bases from J, with 16 bases between. The CDR3 DNA is TGCAGTGCTGGGAAAGCCGCTTTGCACAATGAGCAGTTCTTC. As protein: CSAGKAALHNEQFF.

This clonotype was counted only a few times. The genes are TRBV10-3 and TRBJ2-2; TRBD2 agrees at 12 bases. J gave up 7 bases and V 10 bases, and 10 bases lay outside the gene matches. CDR1 and CDR2 from the germline V gene are ENHRY and SYGVKD. This CDR3 has 15 residues. CDR3: CATGLAGMTSGELFF. CDR3 nucleotides: TGTGCCACCGGACTAGCGGGAATGACGAGCGGGGAGCTGTTTTTT.

In this sample, this clonotype turned up a few times. The chain uses TRBV7-9 and TRBJ1-3, with no clear D. Germline lookup yields CDR1 SEHNR and CDR2 FQNEAQ (reference sequence). The germline V and J ends were trimmed by 8 bases and 0 bases, with 8 bases remaining between them. The CDR3 spans 13 residues. CDR3 DNA: TGTGCCAGCCGTAGCTTCTCTGGAAACACCATATATTTT. Translation gives CASRSFSGNTIYF.

The chain employs TRBV20-1 and TRBJ2-3, with D unclear. Per germline, CDR1 DFQATT and CDR2 SNEGSKA (reference sequence). V lost 3 bases and J lost 6, with 13 bases in between. The CDR3 runs 13 residues. This CDR3 reads CSASKGTPDTQYF. The CDR3 region has the DNA TGCAGTGCTAGTAAGGGAACTCCGGATACGCAGTATTTT.

This clonotype was seen only a few times. The V and J genes are TRBV5-1 and TRBJ2-7, with TRBD1 identical over 8 bases. V dropped 3 bases and J dropped 3; count of bases not matched to a gene: 8. The CDR3 loop spans 15 amino acids. Germline assignment: CDR1 SGHRS and CDR2 YFSETQ. This chain's CDR3 is CASSWTGTGNYEQYF. CDR3 DNA: TGCGCCAGCAGCTGGACCGGGACAGGCAACTACGAGCAGTACTTC.

In its sample, this clonotype was seen a few times. The chain couples TRBV7-2 to TRBJ1-2; 8 bases line up with TRBD1. The CDR3 is made up of 14 amino acids. Germline V lookup: CDR1 SGHTA, CDR2 FQGNSA. The V gene end was trimmed by 5 bases and the J gene end by 8 bases; junction bases not matched to a gene: 10. The CDR3, as DNA: TGTGCCAGCAGCCTCGGACAGGGACTAGAAGGCTACACCTTC. This encodes CASSLGQGLEGYTF.

This clonotype was recorded a few times. The rearrangement links TRBV27 to TRBJ1-1; TRBD1 might be the D (6 bases). V shed 6 bases and J shed 3 bases, with 17 bases lying between them. The V gene's germline CDR1 is MNHEY and CDR2 SMNVEV (reference sequence). The CDR3 runs to 15 residues. CDR3 nucleotide sequence: TGTGCCAGCAGCCAATCGGGGGGCGCGGACACTGAAGCTTTCTTT. This encodes CASSQSGGADTEAFF.

In this sample, this clonotype turned up a few times. The rearrangement links TRBV6-2 or TRBV6-3 to TRBJ2-4, with TRBD2 identical over 11 bases. Germline V gene data show CDR1 as MNHEY and CDR2 as SVGEGT. Unmatched junction bases numbered 12, after V lost 2 bases and J lost 3 bases. The CDR3 contains 19 residues. In DNA form, the CDR3 reads TGTGCCAGCAGTTACGTTAGTAGCGGGAGGGCCTATGACAAAAACATTCAGTACTTC. Protein: CASSYVSSGRAYDKNIQYF.

This clonotype was seen a handful of times. The chain is built from TRBV20-1 and TRBJ2-2, with a possible D match to TRBD1 (6 bases). The CDR3 has 13 amino acids. Trimming removed 4 bases from V and 6 bases from J, with 12 bases in between. Per germline, CDR1 DFQATT and CDR2 SNEGSKA (reference sequence). The CDR3 nucleotides are TGCAGTGCTATGGGACAATGGGCCGGGGAGCTGTTTTTT. Translated: CSAMGQWAGELFF.

The V gene is TRBV29-1, the J gene TRBJ2-1; a weak D match, TRBD1 (6 bases). This CDR3 contains 13 residues. From germline, CDR1 is SQVTM and CDR2 ANQGSEA. V was cut by 4 bases and J by 4 bases, with 11 bases left in between. The CDR3 loop is CSVAGQRYNEQFF. As DNA, the CDR3 is TGCAGCGTTGCTGGACAGAGATACAATGAGCAGTTCTTC.